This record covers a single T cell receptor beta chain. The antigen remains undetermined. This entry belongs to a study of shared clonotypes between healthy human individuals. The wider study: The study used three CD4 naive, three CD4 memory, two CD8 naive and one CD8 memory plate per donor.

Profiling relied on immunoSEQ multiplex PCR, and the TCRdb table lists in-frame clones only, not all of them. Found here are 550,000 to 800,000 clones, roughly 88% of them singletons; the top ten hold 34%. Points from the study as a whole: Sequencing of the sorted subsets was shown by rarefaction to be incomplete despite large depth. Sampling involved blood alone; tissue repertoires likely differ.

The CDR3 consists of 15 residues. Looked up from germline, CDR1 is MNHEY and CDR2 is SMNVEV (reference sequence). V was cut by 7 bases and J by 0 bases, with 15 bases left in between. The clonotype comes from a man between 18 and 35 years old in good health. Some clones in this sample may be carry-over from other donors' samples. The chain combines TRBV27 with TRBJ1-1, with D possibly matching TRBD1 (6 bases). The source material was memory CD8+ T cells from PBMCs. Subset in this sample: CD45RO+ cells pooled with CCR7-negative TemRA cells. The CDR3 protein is CASKTRGRMNTEAFF. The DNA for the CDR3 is TGTGCCAGCAAAACCAGGGGACGGATGAACACTGAAGCTTTCTTT.